The rows below give T cell receptor beta chains drawn from one sample of a study of beta chain features in type 1 diabetes. Sequencing used immunoSEQ multiplex PCR; TCRdb keeps in-frame clones, though not all of them. The table lists about 230,000 clones, under 20% of them singletons. The sample was naive CD4+ T cells from blood. The receptors come from a man between 25 and 39 years old with type 1 diabetes. Each CDR3 is given with its conserved first and last residue. D genes are given only for firm matches. Not every row has a clone size; where given, it reads once, few, many or a size class.

D: TRBD2; V: TRBV5-1; size: few; J: TRBJ2-3; DNA: TGCGCCAGCAGCTCTGGGACTACCTCCGGGACAGATACGCAGTATTTT; CDR3: CASSSGTTSGTDTQYF
D: .; V: TRBV7-3; size: .; J: TRBJ2-5; DNA: TGTGCCAGCAGCTCTGGAACAGCGTACCAAGAGACCCAGTACTTC; CDR3: CASSSGTAYQETQYF
D: TRBD2; V: TRBV23-1; size: .; J: TRBJ2-7; DNA: TGCGCCAGCAGTCAGGTGCCTAGCGGGAGATCCGACGAGCAGTACTTC; CDR3: CASSQVPSGRSDEQYF
D: TRBD1; V: TRBV7-2; size: .; J: TRBJ1-5; DNA: TGTGCCAGCAGCTCAAGGCCGGGACAGGGTTATCAGCCCCAGCATTTT; CDR3: CASSSRPGQGYQPQHF
D: TRBD1; V: TRBV29-1; size: few; J: TRBJ2-2; DNA: TGCAGCGTTGGGGGACAGAGGAACACCGGGGAGCTGTTTTTT; CDR3: CSVGGQRNTGELFF
D: .; V: TRBV29-1; size: .; J: TRBJ2-5; DNA: TGCAGCGTTGTGGAGGTGGGGGAGACCCAGTACTTC; CDR3: CSVVEVGETQYF
D: .; V: TRBV30; size: few; J: TRBJ1-3; DNA: TGTGCCTGGAGTGTACACAGGATTGGAAACACCATATATTTT; CDR3: CAWSVHRIGNTIYF
D: TRBD2; V: TRBV4-3; size: .; J: TRBJ2-7; DNA: TGCGCCAGCAGCCAAGTAGGTGGTAGCGGGAGTTACGAGCAGTACTTC; CDR3: CASSQVGGSGSYEQYF
D: .; V: TRBV7-9; size: .; J: TRBJ2-5; DNA: TGTGCCAGCAGCCCCCCCGCGGGGTGGGAGACCCAGTACTTC; CDR3: CASSPPAGWETQYF
D: .; V: TRBV5-6; size: few; J: TRBJ2-3; DNA: TGTGCCAGCAGCTTGACATCCGTTACGCAGTATTTT; CDR3: CASSLTSVTQYF
D: .; V: TRBV7-2; size: .; J: TRBJ1-5; DNA: TGTGCCAGCAGCTCAGCTCCCGGCTCCCGGAGGCCCCAGCATTTT; CDR3: CASSSAPGSRRPQHF
D: .; V: TRBV19; size: .; J: TRBJ2-7; DNA: TGTGCCAGTAGCACAGAAAGAAACTCCTACGAGCAGTACTTC; CDR3: CASSTERNSYEQYF
D: .; V: TRBV28; size: .; J: TRBJ2-7; DNA: TGTGCCAGCAGTTTTTTGCTAAGGGACCGACGAGGATACGAGCAGTACTTC; CDR3: CASSFLLRDRRGYEQYF
D: .; V: TRBV29-1; size: few; J: TRBJ2-7; DNA: TGCAGCGTTGGCAGGGGCCAACACGAGCAGTACTTC; CDR3: CSVGRGQHEQYF
D: TRBD1; V: TRBV6-5; size: few; J: TRBJ2-3; DNA: TGTGCCAGCAGGGGAACCAGGGGGCAGACAGATACGCAGTATTTT; CDR3: CASRGTRGQTDTQYF
D: .; V: TRBV28; size: .; J: TRBJ2-5; DNA: TGTGCCAGCAGTTTAAGTACGGAGACCCAGTACTTC; CDR3: CASSLSTETQYF
D: TRBD2; V: TRBV5-4; size: .; J: TRBJ2-1; DNA: TGTGCCAGCAGCTTACTAGCGGGAGGGGTAAATGAGCAGTTCTTC; CDR3: CASSLLAGGVNEQFF
D: .; V: TRBV7-3; size: .; J: TRBJ2-2; DNA: TGTGCCAGCAGCCCGAGGGGTCGGGGAAGTGGCGGGGAGCTGTTTTTT; CDR3: CASSPRGRGSGGELFF
D: TRBD2; V: TRBV6-5; size: few; J: TRBJ2-7; DNA: TGTGCCAGCAGAGAGAGCGGGAGCTACGAGCAGTACTTC; CDR3: CASRESGSYEQYF
D: .; V: TRBV29-1; size: few; J: TRBJ1-3; DNA: TGCAGCGTGGCGGACAGCTCTGGAAACACCATATATTTT; CDR3: CSVADSSGNTIYF
D: TRBD2; V: TRBV28; size: .; J: TRBJ2-1; DNA: TGTGCCAGTACTAGCGGCCTAGACAATGAGCAGTTCTTC; CDR3: CASTSGLDNEQFF
D: TRBD2; V: TRBV7-9; size: .; J: TRBJ2-3; DNA: TGTGCCAGCAGGCCCCTAGCGGGAGGCGGAGGAGATACGCAGTATTTT; CDR3: CASRPLAGGGGDTQYF
D: .; V: TRBV5-1; size: few; J: TRBJ1-1; DNA: TGCGCCAGCAGCTTGGCGTTGGGGAACACTGAAGCTTTCTTT; CDR3: CASSLALGNTEAFF
D: .; V: TRBV25-1; size: few; J: TRBJ2-7; DNA: TGTGCCAGCAGTGAGTTGACCTACGAGCAGTACTTC; CDR3: CASSELTYEQYF
D: .; V: TRBV9; size: .; J: TRBJ2-5; DNA: TGTGCCAGCAGCGTGGTAGGGAACCAAGAGACCCAGTACTTC; CDR3: CASSVVGNQETQYF
D: .; V: TRBV11-2; size: .; J: TRBJ2-2; DNA: TGTGCCTTACGACAGGACAGGAACACCGGGGAGCTGTTTTTT; CDR3: CALRQDRNTGELFF
D: .; V: TRBV5-1; size: few; J: TRBJ2-1; DNA: TGCGCCAGCAGCTTGGCGGATAACTCCTACAATGAGCAGTTCTTC; CDR3: CASSLADNSYNEQFF
D: TRBD2; V: TRBV7-9; size: few; J: TRBJ2-1; DNA: TGTGCCAGCAGCCAGGGGGCTAGCGGGAGATATGAGCAGTTCTTC; CDR3: CASSQGASGRYEQFF
D: TRBD1; V: TRBV2; size: few; J: TRBJ2-3; DNA: TGTGCCAGCAGGCGACAGGGAGATACGCAGTATTTT; CDR3: CASRRQGDTQYF
D: .; V: TRBV28; size: .; J: TRBJ1-1; DNA: TGTGCCAGCAGCTCGTATCTGGAAGCTTTCTTT; CDR3: CASSSYLEAFF
D: .; V: TRBV7-9; size: few; J: TRBJ2-3; DNA: TGTGCCAGCAGCTTAGCGCTGACACCAGGGAGATTAAGCACAGATACGCAGTATTTT; CDR3: CASSLALTPGRLSTDTQYF
D: .; V: TRBV7-9; size: few; J: TRBJ2-1; DNA: TGTGCCAGCAGCTTAGCGCAAAGGGTTGAGCAGTTCTTC; CDR3: CASSLAQRVEQFF
D: .; V: TRBV4-3; size: few; J: TRBJ2-3; DNA: TGCGCCAGCAGCCAACTAGCGACAGATACGCAGTATTTT; CDR3: CASSQLATDTQYF
D: .; V: TRBV5-1; size: few; J: TRBJ2-5; DNA: TGCGCCAGCAGCTTGGAGGCAGGCCAAGAGACCCAGTACTTC; CDR3: CASSLEAGQETQYF
D: TRBD1; V: TRBV27; size: few; J: TRBJ2-1; DNA: TGTGCCAGCAGAGGGACAGGACGAAGGAATGAGCAGTTCTTC; CDR3: CASRGTGRRNEQFF
D: TRBD2; V: TRBV19; size: .; J: TRBJ2-1; DNA: TGTGCCAGTAGCCTGGAAGTCAGCGGGAGGGCCGAGTTCTTC; CDR3: CASSLEVSGRAEFF
D: .; V: TRBV10-3; size: few; J: TRBJ1-4; DNA: TGTGCCATCAGTGACACGAGGGGTACTAATGAAAAACTGTTTTTT; CDR3: CAISDTRGTNEKLFF
D: TRBD1; V: TRBV7-9; size: .; J: TRBJ2-5; DNA: TGTGCCAGCAGCTTAGGTACTACCGGGACAGGCTACCAAGAGACCCAGTACTTC; CDR3: CASSLGTTGTGYQETQYF
D: TRBD2; V: TRBV7-2; size: few; J: TRBJ2-7; DNA: TGTGCCAGCAGCTTGCTAGCGGGAACTATCTACGAGCAGTACTTC; CDR3: CASSLLAGTIYEQYF
D: .; V: TRBV9; size: few; J: TRBJ2-3; DNA: TGTGCCAGCAGCGTAGCGATCCACACAGATACGCAGTATTTT; CDR3: CASSVAIHTDTQYF
D: .; V: TRBV13; size: .; J: TRBJ2-1; DNA: TGTGCCAGCAGCTTATCGCCGACAGGCAGCTCCTACAATGAGCAGTTCTTC; CDR3: CASSLSPTGSSYNEQFF
D: .; V: TRBV28; size: few; J: TRBJ2-1; DNA: TGTGCCAGCAGTTCCTACAGCGGCAATGAGCAGTTCTTC; CDR3: CASSSYSGNEQFF
D: TRBD2; V: TRBV7-2; size: few; J: TRBJ2-5; DNA: TGTGCCAGCAGCCCGGGGCTAGCGGGCGGCCAAGAGACCCAGTACTTC; CDR3: CASSPGLAGGQETQYF
D: .; V: TRBV7-9; size: .; J: TRBJ2-1; DNA: TGTGCCAGCAGCTCCGGGTTCTACGACAATGAGCAGTTCTTC; CDR3: CASSSGFYDNEQFF
D: .; V: TRBV28; size: .; J: TRBJ2-7; DNA: TGTGCCAGCGGTAGACAGCGATCCTACGAGCAGTACTTC; CDR3: CASGRQRSYEQYF
D: TRBD2; V: TRBV15; size: .; J: TRBJ2-5; DNA: TGTGCCACCAGCAGAGGACCCGAAGCGGGACTCGAGACCCAGTACTTC; CDR3: CATSRGPEAGLETQYF
D: .; V: TRBV29-1; size: many; J: TRBJ2-6; DNA: TGCAGCGCACGACCCTCTGGGGCCAACGTCCTGACTTTC; CDR3: CSARPSGANVLTF
D: .; V: TRBV21-1; size: .; J: TRBJ2-5; DNA: TGTGCCAGCAGCAAAGGACTCGGGGGCCGCCACCAAGAGACCCAGTACTTC; CDR3: CASSKGLGGRHQETQYF
D: .; V: TRBV9; size: .; J: TRBJ2-1; DNA: TGTGCCAGCAGCTTCTACGGTACGACCACCTACAATGAGCAGTTCTTC; CDR3: CASSFYGTTTYNEQFF
D: .; V: TRBV5-1; size: once; J: TRBJ1-1; DNA: TGCGCCAGCAGCGAGACAAGTCAGAACACTGAAGCTTTCTTT; CDR3: CASSETSQNTEAFF
D: TRBD1; V: TRBV14; size: .; J: TRBJ2-2; DNA: TGTGCCAGCAGCCACCCAGGGGGCTCGAACACCGGGGAGCTGTTTTTT; CDR3: CASSHPGGSNTGELFF
D: .; V: TRBV7-3; size: .; J: TRBJ2-2; DNA: TGTGCCAGCAGCTTACTGCCCGGGGAGCTGTTTTTT; CDR3: CASSLLPGELFF
D: TRBD1; V: TRBV18; size: few; J: TRBJ2-5; DNA: TGTGCCAGCTCCGGGGACAGGCAAGAGACCCAGTACTTC; CDR3: CASSGDRQETQYF
D: .; V: TRBV11-3; size: .; J: TRBJ2-1; DNA: TGTGCCAGCAGCAGGTACTCCGATGAGCAGTTCTTC; CDR3: CASSRYSDEQFF
D: TRBD1; V: TRBV19; size: .; J: TRBJ2-7; DNA: TGTGCCAGTAGTCGGGACAGGGGGATTGACGAGCAGTACTTC; CDR3: CASSRDRGIDEQYF
D: TRBD1; V: TRBV30; size: .; J: TRBJ2-3; DNA: TGTGCCTGGGATCGGGACAGACCCACAGATACGCAGTATTTT; CDR3: CAWDRDRPTDTQYF
D: .; V: TRBV9; size: few; J: TRBJ2-1; DNA: TGTGCCAGCAGCGTAGAAACTTCAAGTAATGAGCAGTTCTTC; CDR3: CASSVETSSNEQFF
D: .; V: TRBV5-1; size: few; J: TRBJ2-3; DNA: TGCGCCAGCAGCTTGGAATATACGCAGTATTTT; CDR3: CASSLEYTQYF